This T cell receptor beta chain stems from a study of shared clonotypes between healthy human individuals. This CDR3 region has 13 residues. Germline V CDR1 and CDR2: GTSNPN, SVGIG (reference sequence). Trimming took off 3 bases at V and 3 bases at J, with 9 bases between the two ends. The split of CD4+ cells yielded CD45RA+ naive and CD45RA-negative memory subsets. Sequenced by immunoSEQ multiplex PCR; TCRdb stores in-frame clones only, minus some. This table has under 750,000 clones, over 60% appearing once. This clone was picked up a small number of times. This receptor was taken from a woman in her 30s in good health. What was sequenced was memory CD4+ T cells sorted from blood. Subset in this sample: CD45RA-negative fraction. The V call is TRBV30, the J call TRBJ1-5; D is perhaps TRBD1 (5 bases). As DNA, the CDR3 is TGTGCCTGGAGACAGGATTTCAATCAGCCCCAGCATTTT. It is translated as CAWRQDFNQPQHF. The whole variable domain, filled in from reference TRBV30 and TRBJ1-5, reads SQTIHQWPATLVQPVGSPLSLECTVEGTSNPNLYWYRQAAGRGLQLLFYSVGIGQISSEVPQNLSASRPQDRQFILSSKKLLLSDSGFYLCAWRQDFNQPQHFGDGTRLSIL.